This T cell receptor beta chain is drawn from a study of human T cells and chemical hapten exposure. Study details: Minor pooled library volume differences mainly drove per-sample TCR yield variation. Broader study findings: Sensitization with DPC brought no change to TCRs above 1 in 1000 in frequency.

A few counts support this clonotype. Antigen: not known. Attachment of unique molecular identifiers to individual cDNA molecules was performed in the library. As originally analysed: Samples held a median of 95,638 TCRs, range roughly 20,000–750,000. One entry per CDR3 protein results from TCRdb running MiXCR on the 5' RACE reads. These V and J calls originate from TCRdb's pipeline instead of the authors' own analysis. The sample holds about 140,000 distinct CDR3 sequences, around 4% seen once. Whole blood, unfractionated, served as the material for total RNA extraction. The V end lost 0 bases, the J end lost 3 bases, and 12 bases lay between the germline ends. Looked up from germline, CDR1 is DFQATT and CDR2 is SNEGSKA (reference sequence). This CDR3 has 14 residues.

The source is a female donor in good health. The chain employs TRBV20-1 and TRBJ2-7; D not certain. The CDR3 protein is CSARDGARVYEQYF. In nucleotides, the CDR3 is TGCAGTGCTAGAGATGGCGCCCGGGTCTACGAGCAGTACTTC.